The clone carrying this T cell receptor beta chain has just a few counts. The V end lost 3 bases, the J end lost 0 bases, and 17 bases lay between the germline ends. The CDR3 is 16 residues long. Looked up from germline, CDR1 is DFQATT and CDR2 is SNEGSKA (reference sequence). Patients chosen for sequencing had CD8+CD57+ cells that had expanded, as shown by flow cytometry. These data belong to a study of CD8+CD57+ T cells in acquired aplastic anemia. Profiling of TCR beta VDJ combinations and CDR3 sequences used genomic DNA as template. TCRdb reprocessed the reads via MiXCR and lists one record per CDR3 protein. In the table there are hundreds of thousands of distinct CDR3 sequences, approximately 32% of which are singletons.

The sequence was collected from a human donor with aplastic anemia. Sample: sorted CD4+, CD8+, or CD8+CD57+ T cells (not recorded which) from PBMCs. The chain has TRBV20-1 and TRBJ2-5; a weak D match, TRBD2 (5 bases). CDR3 sequence reads: CSASPPTGNDQETQYF. The CDR3 DNA reads TGCAGTGCTAGTCCGCCGACGGGAAACGACCAAGAGACCCAGTACTTC.